Sequencing of this T cell receptor beta chain was carried out in a study of vaccination effects on CD4 cells after COVID-19. Measured with immunoSEQ multiplex PCR; TCRdb has only the in-frame clones, and not every one. The sample has around 40,000 clones, around 78% seen once; the top ten hold less than 40%. Prior to sequencing, the ViraFEST assay stimulated PBMC with viral peptide pools, which expanded the antigen-specific CD4+ T cells. Culture lasted around eleven days before CD4+ T cell isolation. The person was diagnosed with PCR-confirmed SARS-CoV-2 infection between March and December 2020. Study results and caveats: In the late period after vaccination, infection- and vaccine-induced clones contracted markedly.

Points on this clone: Its antigen remains unidentified.

V lost 8 bases to trimming and J lost 4 bases, with 11 bases between them. From germline, CDR1 is MNHEY and CDR2 SVGAGI. This CDR3 spans 12 amino acids. This sequence was found in a human donor who had a prior SARS-CoV-2 infection. V is TRBV6-5 and J is TRBJ1-2, with D unclear. This specimen consisted of CD4+ T cells from PBMCs cultured with a peptide pool, obtained before COVID-19 vaccination. The chain's CDR3 is CASREFIYGYTF. CDR3 coding DNA: TGTGCCAGCCGGGAATTTATCTATGGCTACACCTTC.